One and the same sample provided the 21 T cell receptor beta chains below, sequenced in a study of T cell repertoires in cytomegalovirus infection. TCRdb processed the reads anew with MiXCR; each CDR3 protein has one entry. Among approximately 500,000 distinct CDR3 sequences listed, about 11% were seen once. Specimen: PBMCs. Every receptor here comes from a human donor in good health (CMV status not recorded). Some clones in this sample may be carry-over from other donors' samples.

This clonotype was recorded at least ten times. This chain connects TRBV28 to TRBJ2-7; 9 bases are a match to TRBD2. After removal of 6 bases from V and 4 bases from J, the junction contained 7 bases not matched to a gene. The CDR3 sequence is 14 residues long. Looked up from germline, CDR1 is MDHEN and CDR2 is SYDVKM. In nucleotides, the CDR3 is TGTGCCAGCAGCCGTAGAGCGGGAGGTTACGAGCAGTACTTC. It encodes CASSRRAGGYEQYF.

This clonotype has ten or more counts. The chain's CDR3 is CASINRLAYEQYF. CDR3 DNA sequence: TGTGCCAGCATCAACAGGCTAGCCTACGAGCAGTACTTC. The chain joins TRBV6-1 to TRBJ2-7; a possible D gene is TRBD1 (5 bases). Germline V gene data show CDR1 as MNHNS and CDR2 as SASEGT. Between the trimmed V and J ends, which lost 7 bases and 2 bases, there was a span of 12 bases. This CDR3 region has 13 residues.

To note about this clonotype: The junction and the germline gene differ at one end; a read error may be behind it. This chain links TRBV5-1 with TRBJ2-7, with TRBD2 matching 13 bases. CDR1 is SGHRS, CDR2 YFSETQ, per germline. The CDR3 is made up of 16 amino acids. The CDR3 DNA is TGCGCCAGCAGCCTTACTAGCGGGAGGGGTACCTACGGGCAGTACTTC. Amino acids: CASSLTSGRGTYGQYF.

In this sample, this clonotype turned up a few times. The chain carries TRBV19 and TRBJ1-1, with 7 bases lining up with TRBD1. The CDR3 has 15 amino acids. Germline CDR1 and CDR2: LNHDA and SQIVND (reference sequence). Trimming at V came to 5 bases and at J to 0 bases, leaving 6 bases not matched to a gene. CDR3 protein: CASSDPGQLNTEAFF. CDR3 nucleotides: TGTGCCAGTAGTGACCCGGGACAGCTGAACACTGAAGCTTTCTTT.

This clonotype was counted at least ten times. This chain connects TRBV5-5 to TRBJ1-1; a possible D gene is TRBD1 (5 bases). The length of the CDR3 is 16 residues. Germline CDR1 SGHKS, CDR2 YYEKEE (reference sequence). The V end was cut by 0 bases, the J end by 7 bases, with 19 bases between. This chain's CDR3 is CASSLVLGVGGDEAFF. CDR3 coding DNA: TGTGCCAGCAGCTTGGTCCTAGGTGTAGGAGGGGATGAAGCTTTCTTT.

Of note for this clonotype: A read error may be the cause here, since a much bigger clone is one base away. V and J are TRBV19 and TRBJ2-7; D is undetermined. The CDR3 is 13 residues long. CDR1 is LNHDA, CDR2 SQIVND, per germline (reference sequence). For the CDR3, the DNA is TGTGCCGGTAGTGCAATAGGGTCCTACGAGCAGTACTTC. Its protein is CAGSAIGSYEQYF.

This clonotype was counted ten times or more. This chain connects TRBV7-3 to TRBJ1-1; maybe TRBD1 (5 bases). Germline V CDR1 and CDR2: SGHTA, FQGTGA. Trimming shortened V by 5 bases and J by 0 bases, and 7 bases separated the two germline ends. There are 13 residues in the CDR3. Here the CDR3 DNA reads TGTGCCAGCAGCCGACAGATGAACACTGAAGCTTTCTTT. Translated, it gives CASSRQMNTEAFF.

In regard to this clonotype: A far larger clone is just one base off, so this is likely a read error. The chain combines TRBV10-3 with TRBJ1-1, with D tentatively TRBD1 (6 bases). Germline assignment: CDR1 ENHRY and CDR2 SYGVKD. This CDR3 is 13 amino acids long. The CDR3 DNA reads TGTGCCATCAGTGAGACAGGGAACGCTGAAGCTTTCTTT. It translates to CAISETGNAEAFF.

The rearrangement uses TRBV3-1 and TRBJ2-7, with TRBD2 matching 8 bases. V lost 3 bases, J lost 3 bases, and 16 bases stayed unmatched. The CDR3 sequence is 18 residues long. CDR1 and CDR2 (germline): LGHDT, YNNKEL (reference sequence). The CDR3 protein is CASSQSPPASGHVYEQYF. The CDR3 nucleotides read TGTGCCAGCAGCCAGTCCCCGCCCGCTAGCGGGCATGTCTACGAGCAGTACTTC.

The J gene is TRBJ1-6, the V gene TRBV9, with D maybe TRBD1 (6 bases). Deletions cut 1 base from V and 5 bases from J, with 10 bases between. CDR1 and CDR2 from the germline V gene are SGDLS and YYNGEE. The CDR3 consists of 15 residues. The CDR3 DNA sequence: TGTGCCAGCAGCGTAAGGGGGGGAAATAATTCACCCCTCCACTTT. Translated: CASSVRGGNNSPLHF.

Ten or more counts support this clonotype. This chain connects TRBV24-1 to TRBJ2-5; D gene unclear. Trimming stripped 3 bases from V and 5 bases from J, with 3 bases between. The CDR3 consists of 11 residues. Looked up from germline, CDR1 is KGHDR and CDR2 is SFDVKD. The CDR3 is CATSDGETQYF. The CDR3 coding sequence is TGTGCCACCAGTGATGGGGAGACCCAGTACTTC.

This clonotype has at least ten counts. The chain employs TRBV12-3 or TRBV12-4 and TRBJ1-2, with D unresolved. CDR3 length equals 14 residues. Trimming left V 3 bases short and J 7 bases short, with 15 bases between. In DNA, the CDR3 is TGTGCCAGCAGTTTGGGCAGCTTAAGGCTTGGCTACACCTTC. This translates into CASSLGSLRLGYTF.

This clonotype has just a few counts. This chain uses TRBV20-1 with TRBJ2-1; 10 nucleotides align to TRBD2. The CDR3 covers 14 residues. Per germline, CDR1 DFQATT and CDR2 SNEGSKA (reference sequence). V trimming: 2 bases; J trimming: 6 bases; junction bases outside the gene matches: 4. The CDR3 here is CSARRGLASNEQFF. The CDR3 DNA follows: TGCAGTGCTAGAAGGGGACTAGCGTCCAATGAGCAGTTCTTC.

The chain uses TRBV6-5 and TRBJ1-6, with D possibly matching TRBD1 (5 bases). This CDR3 is built from 15 residues. The germline gives CDR1 MNHEY, CDR2 SVGAGI. Trimming removed 0 bases from V and 9 bases from J, with 12 bases in between. Here the CDR3 reads CASSYSAGFASPLHF. In DNA, the CDR3 is TGTGCCAGCAGTTACTCGGCAGGGTTCGCTTCACCCCTCCACTTT.

This clonotype has ten or more counts. The rearrangement links TRBV5-5 to TRBJ2-1; 9 bases align to TRBD2. Germline CDR1 is SGHKS and CDR2 is YYEKEE (reference sequence). This CDR3 has 20 amino acids. Trimming at V came to 0 bases and at J to 0 bases, leaving 13 bases not matched to a gene. The CDR3: CASSLESGGSSWSSYNEQFF. CDR3 coding DNA: TGTGCCAGCAGCTTGGAGAGCGGGGGGTCCTCCTGGAGCTCCTACAATGAGCAGTTCTTC.

This chain uses TRBV5-4 with TRBJ1-5; 7 bases are shared with TRBD1. Per germline, CDR1 SGHNT and CDR2 YYREEE (reference sequence). The V segment lost 4 bases and the J segment 5 bases; nucleotides outside the gene matches: 12. The length of the CDR3 is 16 residues. The CDR3 loop is CASSIYRGSGDQPQHF. CDR3 nucleotide sequence: TGTGCCAGCAGCATCTACAGGGGCTCGGGGGATCAGCCCCAGCATTTT.

This clonotype was observed a handful of times. This chain links TRBV12-3 or TRBV12-4 with TRBJ1-3; D is possibly TRBD1 (6 bases). The CDR3 totals 17 residues. Deletions cut 4 bases from V and 0 bases from J, with 16 bases between. CDR3 loop: CASSYGGQSSSGNTIYF. DNA of the CDR3: TGTGCCAGCAGTTACGGGGGGCAATCATCCTCTGGAAACACCATATATTTT.

The V call is TRBV5-5, the J call TRBJ1-5, with 7 bases identical to TRBD1. Germline-derived CDR1 and CDR2 are SGHKS and YYEKEE (reference sequence). V dropped 4 bases and J dropped 6; count of bases not matched to a gene: 7. The CDR3 length is 14 residues. The CDR3 loop is CASSLGQELQPQHF. The CDR3 DNA reads TGTGCCAGCAGCCTCGGACAGGAGCTTCAGCCCCAGCATTTT.

The rearrangement uses TRBV2 and TRBJ1-2, with unresolved D. With 4 bases removed from V and 1 base from J, the gap between germline ends came to 7 bases. Germline V gene sequence: CDR1 SNHLY, CDR2 FYNNEI. This CDR3 has 13 residues. CDR3 amino acids: CASSVGFNYGYTF. Written as DNA, the CDR3 is TGTGCCAGCAGTGTGGGCTTTAACTATGGCTACACCTTC.

V and J are TRBV5-1 and TRBJ2-1; the D call may be TRBD1 or TRBD2 (5 bases each). Per germline, CDR1 SGHRS and CDR2 YFSETQ. V was pared by 0 bases and J by 2 bases, with 15 bases between. The CDR3 runs to 17 residues. CDR3 DNA sequence: TGCGCCAGCAGCTTGGGGGGGTCCCGGAGGACCTACAATGAGCAGTTCTTC. This gives the protein CASSLGGSRRTYNEQFF.

This clonotype was counted only a few times. The chain joins TRBV5-6 to TRBJ1-4; D possibly corresponds to TRBD1 (6 bases). The CDR3 extends over 15 amino acids. The germline V gene has CDR1 SGHDT and CDR2 YYEEEE. Trimming took off 4 bases at V and 7 bases at J, with 17 bases between the two ends. The CDR3 sequence is CASSRIRGGGEKLFF. CDR3 DNA sequence: TGTGCCAGCAGCAGAATCAGGGGAGGTGGTGAAAAACTGTTTTTT.